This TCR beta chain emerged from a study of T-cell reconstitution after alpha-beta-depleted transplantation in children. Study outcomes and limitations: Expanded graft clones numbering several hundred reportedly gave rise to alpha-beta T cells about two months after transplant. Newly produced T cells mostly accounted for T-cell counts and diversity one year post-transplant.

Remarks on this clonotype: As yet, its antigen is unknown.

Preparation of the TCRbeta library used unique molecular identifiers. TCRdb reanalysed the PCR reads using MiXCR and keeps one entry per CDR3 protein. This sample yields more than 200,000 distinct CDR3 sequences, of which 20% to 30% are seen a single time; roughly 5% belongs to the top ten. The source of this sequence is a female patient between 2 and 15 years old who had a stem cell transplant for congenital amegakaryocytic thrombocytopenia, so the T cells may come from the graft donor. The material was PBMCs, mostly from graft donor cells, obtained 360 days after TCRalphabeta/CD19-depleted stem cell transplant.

DNA of the CDR3: TGCAGTGCTAGTTTAGGGGGTAAAGAGACCCAGTACTTC. Amino acids: CSASLGGKETQYF. The chain carries TRBV20-1 and TRBJ2-5; D is possibly TRBD1 (6 bases). Germline V gene data show CDR1 as DFQATT and CDR2 as SNEGSKA (reference sequence). The CDR3 length is 13 residues. The germline V and J ends were trimmed by 3 bases and 3 bases, with 11 bases remaining between them.